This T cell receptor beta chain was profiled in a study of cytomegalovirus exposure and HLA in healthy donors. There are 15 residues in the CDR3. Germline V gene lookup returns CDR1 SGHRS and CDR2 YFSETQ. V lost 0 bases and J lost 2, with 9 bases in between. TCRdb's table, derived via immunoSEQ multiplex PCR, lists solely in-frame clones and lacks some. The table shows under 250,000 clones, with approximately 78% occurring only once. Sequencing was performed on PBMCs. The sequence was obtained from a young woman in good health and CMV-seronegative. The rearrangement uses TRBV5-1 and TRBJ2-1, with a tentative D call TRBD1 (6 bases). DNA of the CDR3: TGCGCCAGCAGCTTGGTTGGGGACACCTACAATGAGCAGTTCTTC. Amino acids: CASSLVGDTYNEQFF. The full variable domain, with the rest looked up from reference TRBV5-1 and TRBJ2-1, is KAGVTQTPRYLIKTRGQQVTLSCSPISGHRSVSWYQQTPGQGLQFLFEYFSETQRNKGNFPGRFSGRQFSNSRSEMNVSTLELGDSALYLCASSLVGDTYNEQFFGPGTRLTVL.